This T cell receptor (beta chain) came from a study of blood T cell repertoires in COVID-19. Across the whole study: Whether acute or convalescent, the COVID-19 samples came from the United States, Italy and Spain. T cells, B-cell-depleted T cells, or PBMCs supplied cDNA or gDNA.

In germline, CDR1 is SEHNR, CDR2 FQNEAQ (reference sequence). This CDR3 spans 14 amino acids. V lost 5 bases and J lost 7; bases outside the gene matches: 7. Per the original data handling: For nucleated cells, counts were estimated from reference gene primer amplification. Generated by immunoSEQ multiplex PCR, the TCRdb table keeps only in-frame clones and is missing some. V and J calls and clone size are given by that table; D and trimming were obtained from the DNA. The top ten hold about 5.5% of the sample, which has about 140,000 clones, roughly 80% seen once. Participant age was roughly 18 to 95 years, and participants resided in roughly 25 US areas.

Sequencing was done on a sample of PBMCs or T cells enriched from blood (not recorded which). V usage is TRBV7-9 and J usage is TRBJ2-1; 8 nucleotides match TRBD1. The sequence derives from a man aged 35 to 55 with acute COVID-19. The DNA for the CDR3 is TGTGCCAGCAGCGAACAGGGGGTAAATAATGAGCAGTTCTTC. Encoded protein: CASSEQGVNNEQFF.